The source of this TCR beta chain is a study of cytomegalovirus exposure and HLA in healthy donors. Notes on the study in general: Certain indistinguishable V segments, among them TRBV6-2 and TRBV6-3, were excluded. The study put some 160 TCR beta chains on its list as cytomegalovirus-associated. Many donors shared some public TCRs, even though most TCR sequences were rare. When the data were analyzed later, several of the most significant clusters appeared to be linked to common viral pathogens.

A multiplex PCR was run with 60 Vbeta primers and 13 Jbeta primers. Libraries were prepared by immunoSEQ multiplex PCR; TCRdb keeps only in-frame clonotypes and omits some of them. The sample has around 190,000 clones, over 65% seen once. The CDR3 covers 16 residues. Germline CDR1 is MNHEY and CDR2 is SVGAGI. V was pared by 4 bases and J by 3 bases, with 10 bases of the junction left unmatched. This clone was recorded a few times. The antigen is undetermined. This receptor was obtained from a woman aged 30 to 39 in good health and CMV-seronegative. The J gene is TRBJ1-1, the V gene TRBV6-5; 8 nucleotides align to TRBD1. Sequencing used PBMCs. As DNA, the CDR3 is TGTGCCAGCAGTTTTTCTGGCAGGGGGCGGTACACTGAAGCTTTCTTT. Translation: CASSFSGRGRYTEAFF.